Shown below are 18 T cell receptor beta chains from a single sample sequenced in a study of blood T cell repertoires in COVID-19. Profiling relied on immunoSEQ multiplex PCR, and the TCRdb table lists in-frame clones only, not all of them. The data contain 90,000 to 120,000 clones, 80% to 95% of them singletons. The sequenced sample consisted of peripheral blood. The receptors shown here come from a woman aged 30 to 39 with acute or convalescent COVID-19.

CDR3 loop: CASSTYRGNTEAFF. The CDR3 DNA follows: TGTGCCAGCAGCACCTACCGGGGGAACACTGAAGCTTTCTTT. The chain has TRBV13 and TRBJ1-1; the D is unclear. Trimming left V 5 bases short and J 1 base short, with 11 bases between. The CDR3 spans 14 residues. Germline CDR1 reads PRHDT; CDR2 reads FYEKMQ (reference sequence).

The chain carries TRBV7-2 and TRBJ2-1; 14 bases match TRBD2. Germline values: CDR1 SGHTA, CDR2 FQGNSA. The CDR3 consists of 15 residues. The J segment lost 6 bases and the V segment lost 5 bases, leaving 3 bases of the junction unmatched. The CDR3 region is CASSKGLAGGNEQFF. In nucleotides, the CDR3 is TGTGCCAGCAGCAAAGGACTAGCGGGAGGCAATGAGCAGTTCTTC.

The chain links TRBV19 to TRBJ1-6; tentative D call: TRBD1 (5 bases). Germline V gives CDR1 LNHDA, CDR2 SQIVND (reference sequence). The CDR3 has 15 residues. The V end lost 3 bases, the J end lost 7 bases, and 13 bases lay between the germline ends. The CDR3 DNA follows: TGTGCCAGTAGTATGGGCAGGGCAGAGAATTCACCCCTCCACTTT. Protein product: CASSMGRAENSPLHF.

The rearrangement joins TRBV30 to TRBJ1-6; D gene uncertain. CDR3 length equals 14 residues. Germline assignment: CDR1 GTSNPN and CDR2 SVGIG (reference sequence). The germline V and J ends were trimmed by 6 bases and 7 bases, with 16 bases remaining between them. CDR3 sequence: CACNMDTANSPLHF. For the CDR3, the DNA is TGTGCCTGTAATATGGATACAGCCAATTCACCCCTCCACTTT.

The CDR3 DNA is TGTGCCAGCAGTTCCACGGGACAGGGCCCGCGGCAGTACTTC. Its protein product is CASSSTGQGPRQYF. The chain has TRBV28 and TRBJ2-7, with TRBD1 identical over 9 bases. In germline, CDR1 is MDHEN, CDR2 SYDVKM. J was trimmed by 9 bases and V by 4 bases; bases with no gene match: 10. This CDR3 has 14 amino acids.

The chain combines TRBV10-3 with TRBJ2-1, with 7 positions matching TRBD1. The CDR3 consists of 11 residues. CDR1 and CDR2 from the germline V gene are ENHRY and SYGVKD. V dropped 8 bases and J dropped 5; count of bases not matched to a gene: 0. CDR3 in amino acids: CAIGQDNEQFF. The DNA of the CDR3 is TGTGCCATCGGACAGGACAATGAGCAGTTCTTC.

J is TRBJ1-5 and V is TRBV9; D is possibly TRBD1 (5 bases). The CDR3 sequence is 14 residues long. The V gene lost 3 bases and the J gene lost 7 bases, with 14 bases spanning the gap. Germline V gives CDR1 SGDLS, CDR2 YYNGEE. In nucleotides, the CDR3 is TGTGCCAGCAGCGCGAGACAGACGGACCAGCCCCAGCATTTT. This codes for CASSARQTDQPQHF.

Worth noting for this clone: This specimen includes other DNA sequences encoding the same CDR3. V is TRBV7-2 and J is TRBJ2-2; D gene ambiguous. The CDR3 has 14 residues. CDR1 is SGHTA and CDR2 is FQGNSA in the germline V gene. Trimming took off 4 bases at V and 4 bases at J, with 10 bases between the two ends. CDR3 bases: TGTGCCAGCAGCTCCTCGAGGCTCACCGGGGAGCTGTTTTTT. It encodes CASSSSRLTGELFF.

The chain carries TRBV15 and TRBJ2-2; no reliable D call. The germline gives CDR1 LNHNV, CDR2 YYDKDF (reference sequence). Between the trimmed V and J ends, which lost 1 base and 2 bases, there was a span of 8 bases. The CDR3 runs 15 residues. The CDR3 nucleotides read TGTGCCACCAGCAGAGTTACAGCCAACACCGGGGAGCTGTTTTTT. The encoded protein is CATSRVTANTGELFF.

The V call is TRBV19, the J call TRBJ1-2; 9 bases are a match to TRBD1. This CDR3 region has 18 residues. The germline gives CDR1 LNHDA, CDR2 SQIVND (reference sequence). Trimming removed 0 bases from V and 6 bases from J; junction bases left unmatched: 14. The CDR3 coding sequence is TGTGCCAGTAGTATAGACGGTGCTGACAGGGGGTACCGCCATGGCTACACCTTC. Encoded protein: CASSIDGADRGYRHGYTF.

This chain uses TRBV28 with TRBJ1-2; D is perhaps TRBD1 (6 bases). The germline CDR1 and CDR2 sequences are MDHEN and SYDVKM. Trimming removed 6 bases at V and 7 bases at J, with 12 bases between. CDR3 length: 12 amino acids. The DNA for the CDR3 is TGTGCCAGCAGGGAAGGGGGATCTGGCTACACCTTC. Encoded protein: CASREGGSGYTF.

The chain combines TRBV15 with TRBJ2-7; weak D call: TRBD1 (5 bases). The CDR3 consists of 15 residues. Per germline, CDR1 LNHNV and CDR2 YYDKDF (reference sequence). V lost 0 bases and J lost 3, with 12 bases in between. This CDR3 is CATSRDHSGNYEQYF. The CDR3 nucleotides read TGTGCCACCAGCAGAGACCACTCAGGGAACTACGAGCAGTACTTC.

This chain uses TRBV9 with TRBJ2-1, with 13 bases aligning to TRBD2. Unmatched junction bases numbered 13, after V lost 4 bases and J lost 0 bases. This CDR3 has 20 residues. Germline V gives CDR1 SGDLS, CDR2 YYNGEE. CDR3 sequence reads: CASSTRTSGSAASSYNEQFF. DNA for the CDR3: TGTGCCAGCAGCACCCGGACTAGCGGGAGCGCAGCGAGCTCCTACAATGAGCAGTTCTTC.

CDR3 amino acids: CASSERISGGSDTQYF. CDR3 DNA sequence: TGTGCCAGCAGTGAAAGGATTAGCGGGGGGTCAGATACGCAGTATTTT. The rearrangement uses TRBV6-1 and TRBJ2-3, with TRBD2 matching 10 bases. The CDR3 is made up of 16 amino acids. CDR1 is MNHNS, CDR2 SASEGT, per germline. V gave up 2 bases and J gave up 4 bases; unmatched junction bases: 6.

The CDR3, as DNA: TGTGCCACCAGCAGAGATAGGGGCTCGGCCTCGGGGCAGTACTTC. Protein: CATSRDRGSASGQYF. This sequence joins TRBV15 and TRBJ2-7, with D possibly matching TRBD1 (5 bases). The V end lost 0 bases, the J end lost 9 bases, and 18 bases lay between the germline ends. This CDR3 is built from 15 residues. CDR1 and CDR2 (germline): LNHNV, YYDKDF (reference sequence).

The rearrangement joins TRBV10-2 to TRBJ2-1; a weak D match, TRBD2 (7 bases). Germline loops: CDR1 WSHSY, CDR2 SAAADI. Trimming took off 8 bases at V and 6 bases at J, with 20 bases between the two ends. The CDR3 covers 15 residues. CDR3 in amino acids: CASLGAGARGNEQFF. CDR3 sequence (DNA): TGCGCCAGCCTGGGGGCGGGAGCCAGGGGCAATGAGCAGTTCTTC.

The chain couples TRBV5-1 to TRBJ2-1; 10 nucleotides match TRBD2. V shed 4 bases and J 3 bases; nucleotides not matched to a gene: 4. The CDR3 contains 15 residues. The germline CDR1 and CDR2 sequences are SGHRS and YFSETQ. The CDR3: CASSIGTSDYNEQFF. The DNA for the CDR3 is TGCGCCAGCAGCATAGGGACTAGCGACTACAATGAGCAGTTCTTC.

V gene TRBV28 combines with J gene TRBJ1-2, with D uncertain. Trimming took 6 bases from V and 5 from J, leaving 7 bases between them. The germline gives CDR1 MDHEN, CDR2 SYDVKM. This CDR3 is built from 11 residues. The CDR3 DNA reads TGTGCCAGCAGGGGCTTGTATGGCTACACCTTC. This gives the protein CASRGLYGYTF.